These 21 T cell receptor beta chains came from one sample sequenced in a study of T cells after yellow fever vaccination. TCRdb re-derived calls from the 5' RACE reads in MiXCR, one entry per CDR3 protein. This table holds under 350,000 distinct CDR3 sequences, roughly 3.9% found once. The starting material was PBMCs, obtained 5 days after the yellow fever booster vaccination. Receptors originate from a man between 18 and 35 years old who received the YFV17D yellow fever vaccine.

This clonotype showed up just a few times. The chain carries TRBV29-1 and TRBJ1-1; tentative D call: TRBD1 (6 bases). The V end lost 1 base, the J end lost 5 bases, and 11 bases lay between the germline ends. The CDR3 is 13 residues long. Germline V gives CDR1 SQVTM, CDR2 ANQGSEA. The CDR3 spells CSVEGTAGTEAFF. The CDR3 DNA reads TGCAGCGTTGAAGGGACAGCGGGGACTGAAGCTTTCTTT. Together with reference TRBV29-1 and TRBJ1-1, the CDR3 gives the full variable domain: SAVISQKPSRDICQRGTSLTIQCQVDSQVTMMFWYRQQPGQSLTLIATANQGSEATYESGFVIDKFPISRPNLTFSTLTVSNMSPEDSSIYLCSVEGTAGTEAFFGQGTRLTVV.

The rearrangement uses TRBV4-2 and TRBJ2-2; 15 bases line up with TRBD2. The CDR3 length is 19 residues. Germline loops: CDR1 LGHNA, CDR2 YNFKEQ. The V segment lost 2 bases and the J segment 5 bases; nucleotides outside the gene matches: 9. The CDR3 is CASSQPPGLAGGPTGELFF. Here the CDR3 DNA reads TGTGCCAGCAGCCAACCGCCCGGACTAGCGGGGGGGCCTACCGGGGAGCTGTTTTTT.

This clonotype was detected only a few times. The J gene is TRBJ2-7, the V gene TRBV19, with 8 bases that match TRBD1. The V segment lost 4 bases and the J segment 4 bases; nucleotides outside the gene matches: 3. CDR3 length: 13 amino acids. The V gene's germline CDR1 is LNHDA and CDR2 SQIVND (reference sequence). The CDR3 is CASSRRTGYEQYV. The CDR3 DNA reads TGTGCCAGTAGTAGGAGGACAGGGTACGAGCAGTACGTC.

This clonotype was seen repeatedly, ten times or more. CDR3 in amino acids: CASSPLTGTGGYEQFF. The CDR3 region has the DNA TGCGCCAGCAGCCCTCTTACCGGGACAGGGGGATATGAGCAGTTCTTC. The genes are TRBV4-3 and TRBJ2-1; 11 positions match TRBD1. CDR3 length: 16 amino acids. Germline trimming cut 4 bases from V and 8 bases from J; bases unmatched to any gene: 10. CDR1 LGHNA and CDR2 YSLEER come from the germline V gene.

In this sample, this clonotype turned up once. The rearrangement links TRBV5-1 to TRBJ2-1, with D unresolved. The V gene's germline CDR1 is SGHRS and CDR2 YFSETQ. V was trimmed by 4 bases and J by 9 bases, leaving 8 bases between them. The CDR3 totals 11 residues. This CDR3 reads CASSTGPEQFF. The CDR3 DNA is TGCGCCAGCAGCACCGGCCCTGAGCAGTTCTTC.

This clonotype was found many times. This sequence joins TRBV4-3 and TRBJ2-2, with 8 bases that match TRBD2. The ends lost 0 bases at V and 6 bases at J; junction bases unmatched: 12. The CDR3 runs to 18 residues. Germline V CDR1 and CDR2: LGHNA, YSLEER. The chain's CDR3 is CASSQDRNGGARSGELFF. The CDR3 nucleotides read TGCGCCAGCAGCCAAGATCGGAACGGGGGGGCCCGTTCCGGGGAGCTGTTTTTT.

This clonotype occurred many times. The chain couples TRBV15 to TRBJ2-2; tentatively, D is TRBD2 (5 bases). Trimming shortened V by 5 bases and J by 5 bases, and 12 bases separated the two germline ends. CDR1 is LNHNV and CDR2 is YYDKDF in the germline V gene (reference sequence). There are 14 residues in the CDR3. The CDR3 bases are TGTGCCACCAGCGTAGGCGGGCCGACCGGGGAGCTGTTTTTT. Protein sequence: CATSVGGPTGELFF.

This clonotype was detected only a few times. The chain employs TRBV24-1 and TRBJ2-2, with TRBD1 matching over 7 bases. The CDR3 has 16 residues. Germline trimming cut 3 bases from V and 3 bases from J; bases unmatched to any gene: 6. The germline gives CDR1 KGHDR, CDR2 SFDVKD. CDR3 region: CATSDATGTDTGELFF. The CDR3 nucleotides are TGTGCCACCAGTGATGCCACCGGGACAGACACCGGGGAGCTGTTTTTT.

The sample holds many counts of this clonotype. This rearrangement joins TRBV5-1 to TRBJ2-2, with D unclear. V gave up 2 bases and J gave up 1 base, with 15 bases separating them. The CDR3 is 17 amino acids. Germline CDR1 is SGHRS and CDR2 is YFSETQ. CDR3 nucleotide sequence: TGCGCCAGCAGCTTACGGACGCCCAAGGGGAACACCGGGGAGCTGTTTTTT. Protein: CASSLRTPKGNTGELFF.

The rearrangement uses TRBV3-1 and TRBJ1-6; D unclear. CDR3 size: 14 residues. Trimming removed 3 bases at V and 7 bases at J, with 10 bases between. Germline V gene sequence: CDR1 LGHDT, CDR2 YNNKEL (reference sequence). As DNA, the CDR3 is TGTGCCAGCAGCCAGCATCTGGGGAATTCACCCCTCCACTTT. Residues: CASSQHLGNSPLHF.

This chain joins TRBV5-1 and TRBJ1-6; TRBD1 agrees at 9 bases. Germline CDR1 and CDR2: SGHRS and YFSETQ. Trimming removed 0 bases from V and 9 bases from J; junction bases left unmatched: 4. This CDR3 spans 15 amino acids. The CDR3 sequence is CASSLEQGAGSPLHF. The CDR3 nucleotides read TGCGCCAGCAGCTTGGAACAGGGGGCGGGTTCACCCCTCCACTTT.

This clonotype was seen a handful of times. This chain links TRBV4-3 with TRBJ1-6; D gene uncertain. V was cut by 2 bases and J by 5 bases, with 4 bases left in between. The germline gives CDR1 LGHNA, CDR2 YSLEER. The length of the CDR3 is 13 residues. CDR3 region: CASSQQHNSPLHF. DNA for the CDR3: TGCGCCAGCAGCCAACAGCATAATTCACCCCTCCACTTT.

This clonotype was counted between two and nine times. The V call is TRBV6-5, the J call TRBJ2-2, with 12 bases aligning to TRBD2. The CDR3 runs to 17 residues. Germline lookup yields CDR1 MNHEY and CDR2 SVGAGI. The V and J ends lost 5 bases and 1 base, in that order; junction bases with no gene match: 5. The CDR3 spells CASSRSGLAGNTGELFF. The CDR3 DNA reads TGTGCCAGCAGTCGATCGGGACTAGCGGGGAACACCGGGGAGCTGTTTTTT.

This rearrangement joins TRBV23-1 to TRBJ2-5, with D possibly being TRBD2 (7 bases). TRBV23-1 is recorded as an ORF, its role being uncertain. Trimming shortened V by 11 bases and J by 7 bases, and 14 bases separated the two germline ends. The CDR3 is made up of 11 amino acids. CDR3 sequence: CARRGEGTQYF. CDR3 sequence (DNA): TGCGCCCGAAGGGGGGAGGGGACCCAGTACTTC.

The rearrangement joins TRBV4-1 to TRBJ2-5; D not resolved. The CDR3 has 15 amino acids. The V and J ends lost 1 base and 1 base respectively, with 10 bases between them. Germline assignment: CDR1 MGHRA and CDR2 YSYEKL. Here the CDR3 reads CASSQARGSQETQYF. CDR3 nucleotides: TGCGCCAGCAGCCAAGCTCGCGGCTCCCAAGAGACCCAGTACTTC.

In this sample, this clonotype turned up many times. The CDR3 nucleotides are TGTGCCAGCAGGGCAGGGGCGAGCTCCTACAATGAGCAGTTCTTC. Translated: CASRAGASSYNEQFF. The J gene is TRBJ2-1, the V gene TRBV7-6, with D possibly being TRBD1 (6 bases). The CDR3 extends over 15 amino acids. Per the germline V gene, CDR1 is SGHVS and CDR2 is FNYEAQ. Trimming took off 6 bases at V and 0 bases at J, with 12 bases between the two ends.

This clonotype was found a few times. This sequence joins TRBV6-6 and TRBJ2-3; 7 bases are a match to TRBD2. The junction had 5 bases not matched to a gene; V was cut back by 0 bases and J by 5 bases. CDR1 and CDR2 from the germline V gene are MNHNY and SVGAGI (reference sequence). The CDR3 runs 15 residues. The CDR3 spells CASSYSNWGGDTQYF. CDR3 DNA sequence: TGTGCCAGCAGTTACTCCAACTGGGGGGGAGATACGCAGTATTTT.

The rearrangement uses TRBV19 and TRBJ2-6; 7 nucleotides agree with TRBD2. The CDR3 totals 16 residues. The germline V gene has CDR1 LNHDA and CDR2 SQIVND (reference sequence). V trimming: 6 bases; J trimming: 0 bases; junction bases outside the gene matches: 5. The CDR3 nucleotides read TGTGCCAGTAGCCCCGCGGGGGTCTCTGGGGCCAACGTCCTGACTTTC. Amino acid sequence: CASSPAGVSGANVLTF.

In its sample, this clonotype was seen a few times. The rearrangement links TRBV29-1 to TRBJ2-3; a weak D match, TRBD1 (5 bases). This CDR3 has 15 residues. CDR1 is SQVTM and CDR2 is ANQGSEA in the germline V gene. V lost 4 bases to trimming and J lost 4 bases, with 18 bases between them. For the CDR3, the DNA is TGCAGCGTTGGGCGCGTGACAGATGCATCAGATACGCAGTATTTT. Translated: CSVGRVTDASDTQYF.

This clonotype was counted at least ten times. The rearrangement uses TRBV6-5 and TRBJ2-1; D gene ambiguous. The CDR3 is made up of 11 amino acids. In germline, CDR1 is MNHEY, CDR2 SVGAGI. Trimming cost V 2 bases and J 6 bases, with 2 bases left between them. The CDR3 region is CASSYANEQFF. For the CDR3, the DNA is TGTGCCAGCAGTTACGCCAATGAGCAGTTCTTC.

This clonotype was counted only a few times. The rearrangement uses TRBV20-1 and TRBJ2-7, with D maybe TRBD1 (6 bases). Trimming left V 0 bases short and J 5 bases short, with 11 bases between. The CDR3 consists of 13 residues. Germline CDR1 is DFQATT and CDR2 is SNEGSKA (reference sequence). DNA for the CDR3: TGCAGTGCTAGAGAGGACAGAAGAAACGAGCAGTACTTC. As protein: CSAREDRRNEQYF.